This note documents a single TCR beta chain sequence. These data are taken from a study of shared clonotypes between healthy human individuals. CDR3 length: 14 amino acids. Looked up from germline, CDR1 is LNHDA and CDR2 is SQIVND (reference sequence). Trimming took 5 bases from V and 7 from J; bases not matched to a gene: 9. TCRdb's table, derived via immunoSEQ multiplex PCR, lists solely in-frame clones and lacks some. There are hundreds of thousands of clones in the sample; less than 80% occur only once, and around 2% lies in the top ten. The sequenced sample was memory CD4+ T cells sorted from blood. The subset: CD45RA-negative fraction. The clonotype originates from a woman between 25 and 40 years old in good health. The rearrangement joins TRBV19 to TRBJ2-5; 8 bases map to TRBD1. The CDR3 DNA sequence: TGTGCCAGTAGTCAAACGGGACAGGTTGGGACCCAGTACTTC. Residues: CASSQTGQVGTQYF.